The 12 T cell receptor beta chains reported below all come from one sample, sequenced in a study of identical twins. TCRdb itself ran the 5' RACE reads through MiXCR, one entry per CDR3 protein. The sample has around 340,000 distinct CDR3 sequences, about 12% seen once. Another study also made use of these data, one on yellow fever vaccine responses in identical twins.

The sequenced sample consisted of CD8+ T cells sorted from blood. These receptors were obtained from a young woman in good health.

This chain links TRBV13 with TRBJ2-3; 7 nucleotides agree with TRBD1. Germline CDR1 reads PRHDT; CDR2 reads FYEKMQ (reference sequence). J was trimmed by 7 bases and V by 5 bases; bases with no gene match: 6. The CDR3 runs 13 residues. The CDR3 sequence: CASSPTGEYTQYF. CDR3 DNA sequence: TGTGCCAGCAGCCCCACAGGGGAGTATACGCAGTATTTT. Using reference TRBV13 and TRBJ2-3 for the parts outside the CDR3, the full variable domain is AAGVIQSPRHLIKEKRETATLKCYPIPRHDTVYWYQQGPGQDPQFLISFYEKMQSDKGSIPDRFSAQQFSDYHSELNMSSLELGDSALYFCASSPTGEYTQYFGPGTRLTVL.

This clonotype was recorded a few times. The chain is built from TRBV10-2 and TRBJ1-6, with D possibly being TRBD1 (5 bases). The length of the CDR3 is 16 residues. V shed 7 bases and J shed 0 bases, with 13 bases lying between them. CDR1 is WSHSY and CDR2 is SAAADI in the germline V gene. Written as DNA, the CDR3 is TGCGCCAGCAATAATGGGGGAAGCTCCTATAATTCACCCCTCCACTTT. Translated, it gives CASNNGGSSYNSPLHF.

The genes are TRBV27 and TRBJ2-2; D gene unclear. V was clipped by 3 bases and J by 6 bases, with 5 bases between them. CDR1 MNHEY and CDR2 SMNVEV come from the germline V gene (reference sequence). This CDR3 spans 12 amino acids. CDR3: CASSFHPGELFF. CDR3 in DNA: TGTGCCAGCAGTTTTCATCCCGGGGAGCTGTTTTTT.

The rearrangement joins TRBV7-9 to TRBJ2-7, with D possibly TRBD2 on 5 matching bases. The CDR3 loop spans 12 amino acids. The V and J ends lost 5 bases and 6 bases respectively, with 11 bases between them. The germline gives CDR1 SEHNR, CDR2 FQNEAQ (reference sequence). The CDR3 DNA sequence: TGTGCCAGCAGCCCAGGAGGCAGCGAGCAGTACTTC. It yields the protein CASSPGGSEQYF.

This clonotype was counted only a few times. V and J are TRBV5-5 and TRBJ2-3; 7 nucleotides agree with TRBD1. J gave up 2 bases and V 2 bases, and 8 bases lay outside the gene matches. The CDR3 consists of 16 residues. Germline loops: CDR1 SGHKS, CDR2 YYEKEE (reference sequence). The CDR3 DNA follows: TGTGCCAGCAGCTTTCTTTCAGGGGGTTCCACAGATACGCAGTATTTT. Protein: CASSFLSGGSTDTQYF.

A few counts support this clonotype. The CDR3 sequence is CASFRTGNYNEQFF. Written as DNA, the CDR3 is TGTGCCAGCTTCAGGACAGGGAACTACAATGAGCAGTTCTTC. The chain couples TRBV7-9 to TRBJ2-1, with TRBD1 identical over 8 bases. The CDR3 has 14 amino acids. The V gene's germline CDR1 is SEHNR and CDR2 FQNEAQ (reference sequence). Unmatched junction bases numbered 6, after V lost 8 bases and J lost 3 bases. Using reference TRBV7-9 and TRBJ2-1 for the parts outside the CDR3, the full variable domain is DTGVSQNPRHKITKRGQNVTFRCDPISEHNRLYWYRQTLGQGPEFLTYFQNEAQLEKSRLLSDRFSAERPKGSFSTLEIQRTEQGDSAMYLCASFRTGNYNEQFFGPGTRLTVL.

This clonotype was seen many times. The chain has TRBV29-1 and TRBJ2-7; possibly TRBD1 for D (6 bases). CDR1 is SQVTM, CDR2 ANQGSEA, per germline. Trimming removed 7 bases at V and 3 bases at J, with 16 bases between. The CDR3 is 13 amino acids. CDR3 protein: CSAVGGSDYEQYF. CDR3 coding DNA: TGCAGCGCCGTAGGGGGTTCTGACTACGAGCAGTACTTC.

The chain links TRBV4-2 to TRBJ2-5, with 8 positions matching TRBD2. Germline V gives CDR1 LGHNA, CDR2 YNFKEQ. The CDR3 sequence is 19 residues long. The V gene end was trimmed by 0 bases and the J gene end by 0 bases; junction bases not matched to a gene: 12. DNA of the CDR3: TGTGCCAGCAGCCAAGATGGGTGGACTAGCACCCAGTACCAAGAGACCCAGTACTTC. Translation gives CASSQDGWTSTQYQETQYF.

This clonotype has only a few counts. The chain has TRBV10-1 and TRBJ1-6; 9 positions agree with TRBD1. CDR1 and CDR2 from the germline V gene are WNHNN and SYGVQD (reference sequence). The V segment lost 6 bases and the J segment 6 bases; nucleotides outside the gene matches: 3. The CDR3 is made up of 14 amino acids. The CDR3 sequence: CASSRDRANSPLHF. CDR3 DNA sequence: TGCGCCAGCAGCCGGGACAGGGCTAATTCACCCCTCCACTTT.

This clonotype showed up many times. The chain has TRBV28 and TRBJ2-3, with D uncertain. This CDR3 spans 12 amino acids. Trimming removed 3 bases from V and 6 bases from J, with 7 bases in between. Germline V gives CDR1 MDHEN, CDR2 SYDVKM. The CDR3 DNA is TGTGCCAGCAGTTTTGAGGTGGATACGCAGTATTTT. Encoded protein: CASSFEVDTQYF.

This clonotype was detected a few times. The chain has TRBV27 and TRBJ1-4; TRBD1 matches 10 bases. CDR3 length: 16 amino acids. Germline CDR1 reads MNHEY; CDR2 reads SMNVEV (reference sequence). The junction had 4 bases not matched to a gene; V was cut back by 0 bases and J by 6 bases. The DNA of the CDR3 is TGTGCCAGCAGTTTATCGGGGACAGGGGAACATGAAAAACTGTTTTTT. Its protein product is CASSLSGTGEHEKLFF.

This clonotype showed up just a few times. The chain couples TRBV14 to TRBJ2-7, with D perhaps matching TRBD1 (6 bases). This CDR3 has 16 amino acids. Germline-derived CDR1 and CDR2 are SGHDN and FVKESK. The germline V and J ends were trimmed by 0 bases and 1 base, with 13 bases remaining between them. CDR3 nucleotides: TGTGCCAGCAGCCAAGATTCCCGGGACATGTCCTACGAGCAGTACTTC. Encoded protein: CASSQDSRDMSYEQYF.